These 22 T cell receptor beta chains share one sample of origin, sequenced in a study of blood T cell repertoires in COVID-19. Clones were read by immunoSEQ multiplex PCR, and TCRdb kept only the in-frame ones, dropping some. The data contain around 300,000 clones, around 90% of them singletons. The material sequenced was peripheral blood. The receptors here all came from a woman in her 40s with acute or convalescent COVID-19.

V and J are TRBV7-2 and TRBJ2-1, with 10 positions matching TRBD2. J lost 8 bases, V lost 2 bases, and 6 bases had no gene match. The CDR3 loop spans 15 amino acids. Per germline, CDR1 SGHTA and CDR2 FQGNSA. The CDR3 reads CASSLQAGGAYEQFF. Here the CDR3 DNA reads TGTGCCAGCAGCTTACAAGCGGGGGGGGCATATGAGCAGTTCTTC.

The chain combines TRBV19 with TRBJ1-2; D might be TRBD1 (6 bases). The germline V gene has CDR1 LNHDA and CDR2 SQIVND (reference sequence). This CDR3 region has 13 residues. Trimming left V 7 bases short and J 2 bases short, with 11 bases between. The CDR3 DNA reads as TGTGCCAGTACAGGGGCGACGAACTATGGCTACACCTTC. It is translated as CASTGATNYGYTF.

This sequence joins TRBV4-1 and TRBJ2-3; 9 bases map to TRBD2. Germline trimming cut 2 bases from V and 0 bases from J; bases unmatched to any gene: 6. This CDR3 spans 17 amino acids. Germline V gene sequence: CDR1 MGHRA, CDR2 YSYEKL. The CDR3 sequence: CASSQFWTSDSTDTQYF. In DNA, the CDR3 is TGCGCCAGCAGCCAATTTTGGACTAGCGATAGCACAGATACGCAGTATTTT.

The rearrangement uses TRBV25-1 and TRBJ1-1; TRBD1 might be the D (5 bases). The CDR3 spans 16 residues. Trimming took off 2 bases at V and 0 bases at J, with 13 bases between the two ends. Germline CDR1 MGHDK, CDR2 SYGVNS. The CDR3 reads CASSETRGKMNTEAFF. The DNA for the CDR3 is TGTGCCAGCAGTGAAACTCGGGGGAAGATGAACACTGAAGCTTTCTTT.

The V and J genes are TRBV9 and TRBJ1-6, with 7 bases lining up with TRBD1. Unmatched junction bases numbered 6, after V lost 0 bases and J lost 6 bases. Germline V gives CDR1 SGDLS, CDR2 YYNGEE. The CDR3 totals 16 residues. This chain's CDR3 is CASSVEPGGTNSPLHF. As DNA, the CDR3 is TGTGCCAGCAGCGTAGAACCAGGGGGGACTAATTCACCCCTCCACTTT.

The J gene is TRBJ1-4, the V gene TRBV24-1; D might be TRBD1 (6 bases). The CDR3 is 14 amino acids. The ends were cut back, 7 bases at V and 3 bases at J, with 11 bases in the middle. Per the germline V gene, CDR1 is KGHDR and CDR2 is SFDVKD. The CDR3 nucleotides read TGTGCCACCAGCGAAACAGGGTCTAATGAAAAACTGTTTTTT. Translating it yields CATSETGSNEKLFF.

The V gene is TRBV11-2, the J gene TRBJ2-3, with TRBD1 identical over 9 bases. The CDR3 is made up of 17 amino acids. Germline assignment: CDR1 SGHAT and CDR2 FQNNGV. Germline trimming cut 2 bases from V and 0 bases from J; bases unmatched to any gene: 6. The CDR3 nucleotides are TGTGCCAGCAGCTTATACAGGGGGCAGGTGAGCACAGATACGCAGTATTTT. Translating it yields CASSLYRGQVSTDTQYF.

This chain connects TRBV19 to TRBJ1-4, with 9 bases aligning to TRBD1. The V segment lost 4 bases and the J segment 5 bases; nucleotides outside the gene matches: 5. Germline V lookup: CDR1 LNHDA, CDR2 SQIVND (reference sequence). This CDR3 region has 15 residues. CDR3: CASSTPGTGNEKLFF. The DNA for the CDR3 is TGTGCCAGTAGTACCCCCGGGACAGGGAATGAAAAACTGTTTTTT. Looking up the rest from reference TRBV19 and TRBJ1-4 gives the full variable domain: DGGITQSPKYLFRKEGQNVTLSCEQNLNHDAMYWYRQDPGQGLRLIYYSQIVNDFQKGDIAEGYSVSREKKESFPLTVTSAQKNPTAFYLCASSTPGTGNEKLFFGSGTQLSVL.

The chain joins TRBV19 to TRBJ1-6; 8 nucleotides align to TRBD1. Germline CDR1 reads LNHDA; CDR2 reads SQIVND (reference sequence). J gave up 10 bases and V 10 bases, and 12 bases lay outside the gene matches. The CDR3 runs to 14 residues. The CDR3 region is CAIGTGGIRSPLHF. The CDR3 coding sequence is TGTGCCATCGGAACAGGGGGTATACGATCACCCCTCCACTTT.

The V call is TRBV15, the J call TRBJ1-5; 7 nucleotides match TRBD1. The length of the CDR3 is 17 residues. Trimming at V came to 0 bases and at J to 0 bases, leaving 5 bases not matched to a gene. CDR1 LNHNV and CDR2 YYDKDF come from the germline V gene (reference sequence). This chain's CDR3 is CATSRDRGTVSNQPQHF. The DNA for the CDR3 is TGTGCCACCAGCAGAGATAGGGGGACAGTTAGCAATCAGCCCCAGCATTTT.

CDR3 coding DNA: TGTGCCAGCAGTTACTCCCCTGACTACTGGAGGTTTGGCTACACCTTC. It codes for CASSYSPDYWRFGYTF. The chain joins TRBV6-5 to TRBJ1-2; D not resolved. Trimming took off 0 bases at V and 7 bases at J, with 18 bases between the two ends. Germline V gene sequence: CDR1 MNHEY, CDR2 SVGAGI. The CDR3 extends over 16 amino acids.

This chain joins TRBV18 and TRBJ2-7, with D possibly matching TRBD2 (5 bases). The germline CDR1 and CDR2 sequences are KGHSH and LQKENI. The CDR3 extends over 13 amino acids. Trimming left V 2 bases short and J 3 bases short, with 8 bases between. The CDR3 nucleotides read TGTGCCAGCTCACCAGGCGGAGGCTACGAGCAGTACGTC. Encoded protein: CASSPGGGYEQYV.

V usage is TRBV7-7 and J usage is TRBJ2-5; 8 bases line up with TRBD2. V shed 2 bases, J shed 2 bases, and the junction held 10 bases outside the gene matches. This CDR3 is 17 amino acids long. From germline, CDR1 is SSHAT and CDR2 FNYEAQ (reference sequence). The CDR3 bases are TGTGCCAGCAGCTTAATCCCGGGGGGGCCTGAGCAAGAGACCCAGTACTTC. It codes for CASSLIPGGPEQETQYF.

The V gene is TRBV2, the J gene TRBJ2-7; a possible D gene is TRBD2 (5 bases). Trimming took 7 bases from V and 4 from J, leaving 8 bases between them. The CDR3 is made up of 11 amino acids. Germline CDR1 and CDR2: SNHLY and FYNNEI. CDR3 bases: TGTGCCAGCATCGGGGAGTACGAGCAGTACGTC. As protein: CASIGEYEQYV.

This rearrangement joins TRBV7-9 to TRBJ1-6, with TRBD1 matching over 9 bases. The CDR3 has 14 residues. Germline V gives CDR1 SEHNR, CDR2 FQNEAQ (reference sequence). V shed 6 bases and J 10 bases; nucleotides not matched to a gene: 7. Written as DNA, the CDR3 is TGTGCCAGCAGTCGGGGACAGGGAGTATCACCCCTCCACTTT. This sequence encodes CASSRGQGVSPLHF. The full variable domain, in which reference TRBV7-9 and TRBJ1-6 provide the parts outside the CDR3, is DTGVSQNPRHKITKRGQNVTFRCDPISEHNRLYWYRQTLGQGPEFLTYFQNEAQLEKSRLLSDRFSAERPKGSFSTLEIQRTEQGDSAMYLCASSRGQGVSPLHFGNGTRLTVT.

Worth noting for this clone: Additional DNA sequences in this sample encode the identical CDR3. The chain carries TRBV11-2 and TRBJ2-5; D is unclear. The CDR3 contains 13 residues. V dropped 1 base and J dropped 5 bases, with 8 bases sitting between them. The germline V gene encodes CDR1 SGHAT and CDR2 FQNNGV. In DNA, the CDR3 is TGTGCCAGCAGCTTAGGGCCCGGGGAGACCCAGTACTTC. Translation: CASSLGPGETQYF.

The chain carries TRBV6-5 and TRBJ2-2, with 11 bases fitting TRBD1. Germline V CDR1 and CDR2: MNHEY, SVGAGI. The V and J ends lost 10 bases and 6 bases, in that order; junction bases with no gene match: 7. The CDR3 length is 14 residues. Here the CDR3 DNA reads TGTGCCACTTGGACAGGGGGCGGGTCCGGGGAGCTGTTTTTT. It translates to CATWTGGGSGELFF.

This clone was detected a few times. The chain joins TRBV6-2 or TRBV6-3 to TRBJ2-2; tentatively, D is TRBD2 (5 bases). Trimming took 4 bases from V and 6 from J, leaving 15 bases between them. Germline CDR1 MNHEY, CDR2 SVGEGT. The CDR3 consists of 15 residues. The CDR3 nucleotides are TGTGCCAGCAGTTTCCCGCTAGCACGGGCCGGGGAGCTGTTTTTT. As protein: CASSFPLARAGELFF.

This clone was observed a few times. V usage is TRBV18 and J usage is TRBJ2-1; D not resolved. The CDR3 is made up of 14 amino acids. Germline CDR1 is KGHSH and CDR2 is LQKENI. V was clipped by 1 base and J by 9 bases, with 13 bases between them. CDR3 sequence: CASSPQADGGEQFF. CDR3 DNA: TGTGCCAGCTCACCACAGGCGGATGGTGGTGAGCAGTTCTTC.

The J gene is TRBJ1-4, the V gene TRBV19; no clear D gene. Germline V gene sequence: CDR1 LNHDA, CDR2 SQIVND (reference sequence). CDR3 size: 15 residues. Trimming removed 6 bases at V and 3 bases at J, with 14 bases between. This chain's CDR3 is CASSLLRDSNEKLFF. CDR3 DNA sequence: TGTGCCAGTAGCCTCCTCCGGGATTCTAATGAAAAACTGTTTTTT.

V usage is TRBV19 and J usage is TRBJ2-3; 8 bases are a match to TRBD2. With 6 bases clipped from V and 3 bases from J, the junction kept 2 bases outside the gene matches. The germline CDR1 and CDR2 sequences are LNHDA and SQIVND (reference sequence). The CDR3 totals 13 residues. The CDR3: CASRRGATDTQYF. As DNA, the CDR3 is TGTGCCAGTAGGCGGGGGGCTACAGATACGCAGTATTTT.

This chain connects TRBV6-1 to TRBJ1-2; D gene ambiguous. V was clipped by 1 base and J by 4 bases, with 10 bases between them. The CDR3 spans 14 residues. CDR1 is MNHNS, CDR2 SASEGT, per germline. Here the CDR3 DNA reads TGTGCCAGCAGTGAAGTGAGGGAGTCCTATGGCTACACCTTC. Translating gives CASSEVRESYGYTF.